These 27 T cell receptor beta chains came from one sample sequenced in a study of T cell responses to AZD1222 COVID-19 vaccine. The assay was immunoSEQ multiplex PCR, and TCRdb's table has in-frame clones only and misses some. The sample records approximately 150,000 clones, 90% to 95% being singletons. Here the sequenced sample was peripheral blood, taken on day 0 of AZD1222 vaccination. The origin of the receptors is an adult in good health.

The CDR3 is CASSTPGEGKTQYF. The CDR3 DNA reads as TGTGCCAGCAGCACCCCAGGGGAAGGGAAGACCCAGTACTTC. This sequence joins TRBV7-9 and TRBJ2-5; maybe TRBD1 (6 bases). V lost 5 bases, J lost 6 bases, and 16 bases lay in between. Germline V gives CDR1 SEHNR, CDR2 FQNEAQ (reference sequence). The CDR3 is made up of 14 amino acids.

The rearrangement joins TRBV21-1 to TRBJ1-2; TRBD1 is the table's D call, not checked against the DNA. TRBV21-1 is a listed pseudogene. The CDR3 length is 15 residues. In DNA form, the CDR3 reads TGTGCCAGCAGCAAAGAGGGACAGGGATCCCATGGCTACACCTTC. This gives the protein CASSKEGQGSHGYTF.

V usage is TRBV24-1 and J usage is TRBJ2-2; 9 nucleotides agree with TRBD1. Unmatched junction bases numbered 8, after V lost 3 bases and J lost 7 bases. CDR1 KGHDR and CDR2 SFDVKD come from the germline V gene. CDR3 length: 16 amino acids. The CDR3 DNA reads TGTGCCACCAGTGATCCCGGGACAGGGTTAAACGGGGAGCTGTTTTTT. This codes for CATSDPGTGLNGELFF.

The J gene is TRBJ2-7, the V gene TRBV4-1; TRBD2 matches at 7 bases. After removal of 1 base from V and 6 bases from J, the junction contained 9 bases not matched to a gene. The CDR3 has 15 residues. Per the germline V gene, CDR1 is MGHRA and CDR2 is YSYEKL. CDR3 protein: CASSQVTSSYGEQYF. Here the CDR3 DNA reads TGCGCCAGCAGCCAAGTGACTAGCTCATATGGCGAGCAGTACTTC.

This clone has a single count. CDR3 protein: CASSRDRGSFGELFF. The CDR3 DNA is TGTGCCAGCAGCCGGGACAGGGGCTCTTTTGGGGAGCTGTTTTTT. The chain links TRBV5-6 to TRBJ2-2; 10 bases fit TRBD1. V was pared by 4 bases and J by 8 bases, with 8 bases of the junction left unmatched. Germline V gene sequence: CDR1 SGHDT, CDR2 YYEEEE. CDR3 length equals 15 residues.

V usage is TRBV28 and J usage is TRBJ1-2; D ambiguous. The V end lost 3 bases, the J end lost 3 bases, and 11 bases lay between the germline ends. Looked up from germline, CDR1 is MDHEN and CDR2 is SYDVKM. This CDR3 spans 14 amino acids. Here the CDR3 DNA reads TGTGCCAGCAGTTTCGCAAGTAATTACTATGGCTACACCTTC. Encoded protein: CASSFASNYYGYTF.

CDR3 sequence reads: CASSLKAGVYEQYF. CDR3 nucleotides: TGTGCCAGCAGTTTAAAGGCAGGGGTCTACGAGCAGTACTTC. This chain joins TRBV27 and TRBJ2-7; a possible D gene is TRBD1 (6 bases). The CDR3 runs 14 residues. In germline, CDR1 is MNHEY, CDR2 SMNVEV (reference sequence). V was clipped by 2 bases and J by 3 bases, with 11 bases between them.

V usage is TRBV30 and J usage is TRBJ1-2; the D is unclear. Looked up from germline, CDR1 is GTSNPN and CDR2 is SVGIG (reference sequence). The CDR3 is 14 amino acids. With 2 bases removed from V and 2 bases from J, the gap between germline ends came to 12 bases. The CDR3 sequence: CAWSPEVENYGYTF. As DNA, the CDR3 is TGTGCCTGGAGTCCAGAGGTAGAGAACTATGGCTACACCTTC.

The CDR3 sequence: CASSLHGDGQPQHF. DNA of the CDR3: TGTGCCAGCAGTTTACATGGGGACGGTCAGCCCCAGCATTTT. The rearrangement uses TRBV28 and TRBJ1-5, with D maybe TRBD1 (5 bases). Trimming took off 2 bases at V and 6 bases at J, with 11 bases between the two ends. Germline V gives CDR1 MDHEN, CDR2 SYDVKM. The CDR3 runs to 14 residues.

The V gene is TRBV3-1 (or the pseudogene TRBV3-2), the J gene TRBJ1-2; a weak D match, TRBD1 (5 bases). This CDR3 region has 15 residues. Between the trimmed V and J ends, which lost 4 bases and 2 bases, there was a span of 14 bases. Germline V lookup: CDR1 LGHDT, CDR2 YNNKEL (reference sequence). CDR3 amino acids: CASSRQTSGNYGYTF. The CDR3 DNA reads as TGTGCCAGCAGCCGACAGACGTCGGGGAACTATGGCTACACCTTC.

The chain couples TRBV4-1 to TRBJ1-4; TRBD1 aligns across 9 bases. V lost 5 bases and J lost 10; bases outside the gene matches: 11. The CDR3 loop spans 15 amino acids. Germline lookup yields CDR1 MGHRA and CDR2 YSYEKL. CDR3 sequence (DNA): TGCGCCAGCAGCTCACCGGGACAGGGTATTGGAAAACTGTTTTTT. Residues: CASSSPGQGIGKLFF.

The rearrangement uses TRBV4-1 and TRBJ2-7; TRBD2 matches at 8 bases. J gave up 6 bases and V 0 bases, and 7 bases lay outside the gene matches. The CDR3 spans 15 residues. Germline lookup yields CDR1 MGHRA and CDR2 YSYEKL. The CDR3 DNA reads TGCGCCAGCAGCCAAGATCATGCGGGAGGAGGCGAGCAGTACTTC. Its translation: CASSQDHAGGGEQYF.

This clone was recorded only once. The V and J genes are TRBV9 and TRBJ1-2; D perhaps matches TRBD1 (6 bases). The CDR3 extends over 15 amino acids. CDR1 and CDR2 from the germline V gene are SGDLS and YYNGEE. The germline V and J ends were trimmed by 4 bases and 4 bases, with 17 bases remaining between them. In DNA form, the CDR3 reads TGTGCCAGCAGCACCAGACTAGAGGGGGTCTATGGCTACACCTTC. Translated: CASSTRLEGVYGYTF.

The rearrangement uses TRBV7-2 and TRBJ2-7; possible D gene TRBD2, 6 bases. Trimming pared 1 base from V and 9 bases from J, leaving 10 bases between. This CDR3 has 12 amino acids. Per the germline V gene, CDR1 is SGHTA and CDR2 is FQGNSA. The CDR3 spells CASSLGGVRQYF. The CDR3 DNA reads TGTGCCAGCAGCTTAGGCGGGGTTCGGCAGTACTTC.

This chain links TRBV4-1 with TRBJ2-3, with no clear D. V dropped 0 bases and J dropped 0 bases, with 7 bases sitting between them. The CDR3 has 15 residues. Germline lookup yields CDR1 MGHRA and CDR2 YSYEKL. This chain's CDR3 is CASSQEQRSTDTQYF. The CDR3 DNA is TGCGCCAGCAGCCAAGAACAGAGGAGCACAGATACGCAGTATTTT.

Only one count was recorded for this clone. The chain is built from TRBV7-3 and TRBJ2-1; TRBD1 matches 7 bases. The length of the CDR3 is 16 residues. Germline V CDR1 and CDR2: SGHTA, FQGTGA. The J segment lost 7 bases and the V segment lost 5 bases, leaving 14 bases of the junction unmatched. The CDR3 bases are TGTGCCAGCAGCCTGACCATCGGGACAGCGAGAAATGAGCAGTTCTTC. Translation: CASSLTIGTARNEQFF.

This rearrangement joins TRBV7-8 to TRBJ2-3, with D tentatively TRBD2 (5 bases). V shed 5 bases and J shed 0 bases, with 9 bases lying between them. The CDR3 runs to 14 residues. Per the germline V gene, CDR1 is SGHVS and CDR2 is FQNEAQ. The DNA of the CDR3 is TGTGCCAGCAGCCGAGGGATCAGCACAGATACGCAGTATTTT. Translated: CASSRGISTDTQYF.

This sequence joins TRBV10-3 and TRBJ1-1, with D possibly matching TRBD1 (6 bases). From germline, CDR1 is ENHRY and CDR2 SYGVKD. The CDR3 runs 15 residues. Deletions cut 6 bases from V and 0 bases from J, with 14 bases between. CDR3 protein: CAISISGAMNTEAFF. The CDR3 DNA follows: TGTGCCATCAGCATCTCAGGGGCTATGAACACTGAAGCTTTCTTT.

The genes are TRBV6-2 or TRBV6-3 and TRBJ1-5; possible D gene TRBD1, 6 bases. The germline V and J ends were trimmed by 2 bases and 5 bases, with 10 bases remaining between them. The V gene's germline CDR1 is MNHEY and CDR2 SVGEGT. This CDR3 spans 14 amino acids. The chain's CDR3 is CASSYQDSDQPQHF. CDR3 in DNA: TGTGCCAGCAGTTACCAGGACAGCGATCAGCCCCAGCATTTT.

The chain couples TRBV5-5 to TRBJ1-5; the D gene is possibly TRBD1 (5 bases). Germline CDR1 reads SGHKS; CDR2 reads YYEKEE (reference sequence). V lost 4 bases to trimming and J lost 1 base, with 9 bases between them. The CDR3 runs to 14 residues. The CDR3 nucleotides are TGTGCCAGCAGCCAGGGACCGAGCAATCAGCCCCAGCATTTT. It translates to CASSQGPSNQPQHF.

The chain combines TRBV25-1 with TRBJ1-1; maybe TRBD1 (5 bases). CDR3 length: 16 residues. Deletions cut 1 base from V and 3 bases from J, with 15 bases between. Germline CDR1 reads MGHDK; CDR2 reads SYGVNS. The CDR3 nucleotides read TGTGCCAGCAGTGAATCATTTCGAGGAGGGGACACTGAAGCTTTCTTT. It translates to CASSESFRGGDTEAFF.

The J gene is TRBJ1-3, the V gene TRBV27; D ambiguous. This CDR3 contains 16 residues. The germline V gene has CDR1 MNHEY and CDR2 SMNVEV (reference sequence). V was cut by 5 bases and J by 0 bases, with 14 bases left in between. In DNA, the CDR3 is TGTGCCAGCAGTGTCTCGTCCAGCCACTCTGGAAACACCATATATTTT. Translation: CASSVSSSHSGNTIYF.

The CDR3 sequence: CASRYQGVDTEAFF. The DNA for the CDR3 is TGCGCCAGTAGGTACCAGGGGGTAGACACTGAAGCTTTCTTT. J is TRBJ1-1 and V is TRBV5-1; 7 positions match TRBD1. Germline V lookup: CDR1 SGHRS, CDR2 YFSETQ. The V and J ends lost 8 bases and 3 bases, in that order; junction bases with no gene match: 10. There are 14 residues in the CDR3.

The V call is TRBV18, the J call TRBJ2-2, with 10 bases that match TRBD1. V shed 2 bases, J shed 6 bases, and the junction held 3 bases outside the gene matches. The germline CDR1 and CDR2 sequences are KGHSH and LQKENI. The CDR3 runs to 15 residues. CDR3 in amino acids: CASSPLGQGSGELFF. CDR3 nucleotides: TGTGCCAGCTCACCATTGGGACAGGGGTCCGGGGAGCTGTTTTTT. Full variable domain (missing parts from reference TRBV18 and TRBJ2-2): NAGVMQNPRHLVRRRGQEARLRCSPMKGHSHVYWYRQLPEEGLKFMVYLQKENIIDESGMPKERFSAEFPKEGPSILRIQQVVRGDSAAYFCASSPLGQGSGELFFGEGSRLTVL.

The chain couples TRBV7-9 to TRBJ1-4; possibly TRBD1 for D (5 bases). Trimming shortened V by 8 bases and J by 1 base, and 8 bases separated the two germline ends. The CDR3 runs 13 residues. Germline lookup yields CDR1 SEHNR and CDR2 FQNEAQ (reference sequence). CDR3 region: CASARGTNEKLFF. CDR3 coding DNA: TGTGCCAGCGCGAGGGGAACTAATGAAAAACTGTTTTTT.

The V and J genes are TRBV19 and TRBJ2-7; TRBD2 agrees at 7 bases. CDR3 size: 15 residues. Germline lookup yields CDR1 LNHDA and CDR2 SQIVND (reference sequence). The junction had 8 bases not matched to a gene; V was cut back by 3 bases and J by 3 bases. The DNA for the CDR3 is TGTGCCAGTAGTATTGGGCTAGCGGACAACTACGAGCAGTACTTC. Its protein is CASSIGLADNYEQYF.

The chain recombines TRBV19 with TRBJ2-4; 12 nucleotides agree with TRBD2. The CDR3 has 21 amino acids. Per germline, CDR1 LNHDA and CDR2 SQIVND (reference sequence). Trimming removed 3 bases from V and 2 bases from J; junction bases left unmatched: 17. The CDR3, as DNA: TGTGCCAGTAGTATCTACCCAAATGACCAACTAGCGGGAGGCACCAAAAACATTCAGTACTTC. It is translated as CASSIYPNDQLAGGTKNIQYF.